The next 27 T cell receptor beta chains were all read from a single sample in a study of T cells in Graves' hyperthyroidism and ophthalmopathy. Regions amplified from RNA transcripts were the TCR beta CDR3 regions. During a first-round RT-PCR of the TCR CDR3, the HTBI primer set was used. From the multiplex PCR reads, TCRdb called clonotypes with MiXCR, one entry per CDR3 protein. Of 500,000 to 650,000 distinct CDR3 sequences in the sample, roughly 15% were seen once. The specimen was blood. Receptor source: a woman between 50 and 59 years old with Graves' ophthalmopathy.

This clonotype was found once. The chain employs TRBV28 and TRBJ2-7; TRBD1 matches 9 bases. The CDR3 loop spans 15 amino acids. In germline, CDR1 is MDHEN, CDR2 SYDVKM. Trimming took 6 bases from V and 5 from J; bases not matched to a gene: 11. The chain's CDR3 is CASRQRTGEAHEQYF. The CDR3 nucleotides are TGTGCCAGCAGACAGCGGACAGGGGAAGCCCACGAGCAGTACTTC. The whole variable domain, remainder taken from reference TRBV28 and TRBJ2-7, is DVKVTQSSRYLVKRTGEKVFLECVQDMDHENMFWYRQDPGLGLRLIYFSYDVKMKEKGDIPEGYSVSREKKERFSLILESASTNQTSMYLCASRQRTGEAHEQYFGPGTRLTVT.

This clonotype has at least ten counts. The chain couples TRBV12-3 or TRBV12-4 to TRBJ2-1, with unresolved D. The CDR3 runs 12 residues. Trimming took 5 bases from V and 10 from J, leaving 12 bases between them. CDR3 loop: CASSLTQREQFF. Here the CDR3 DNA reads TGTGCCAGCAGTCTCACTCAGAGGGAGCAGTTCTTC.

This chain joins TRBV14 and TRBJ1-1, with D unclear. The CDR3 sequence is 13 residues long. Germline CDR1 SGHDN, CDR2 FVKESK. The V end was cut by 1 base, the J end by 5 bases, with 8 bases between. The CDR3 coding sequence is TGTGCCAGCAGCCAAGTCCGCAGGACTGAAGCTTTCTTT. Amino acid sequence: CASSQVRRTEAFF.

This sequence joins TRBV6-2 or TRBV6-3 and TRBJ1-4; D gene ambiguous. CDR1 MNHEY and CDR2 SVGEGT come from the germline V gene. The CDR3 totals 18 residues. V was clipped by 6 bases and J by 5 bases, with 25 bases between them. CDR3 sequence: CASSPNPPVAAANEKLFF. The CDR3 DNA reads as TGTGCCAGCAGCCCAAACCCTCCGGTGGCGGCGGCAAATGAAAAACTGTTTTTT.

As regards this clonotype: A single base separates this from a much larger clone, so it may be a read error. This chain joins TRBV7-9 and TRBJ2-1; D remains ambiguous. This CDR3 spans 14 amino acids. CDR1 is SEHNR and CDR2 is FQNEAQ in the germline V gene (reference sequence). In DNA, the CDR3 is TGTACCAGCAGCTCAGTACAAGGGATTAGTGAGCAGTTCTTC. Amino acids: CTSSSVQGISEQFF. The full variable domain, with the rest looked up from reference TRBV7-9 and TRBJ2-1, is DTGVSQNPRHKITKRGQNVTFRCDPISEHNRLYWYRQTLGQGPEFLTYFQNEAQLEKSRLLSDRFSAERPKGSFSTLEIQRTEQGDSAMYLCTSSSVQGISEQFFGPGTRLTVL.

This clonotype was seen repeatedly, ten times or more. The chain carries TRBV20-1 and TRBJ2-7; tentative D call: TRBD2 (5 bases). The length of the CDR3 is 14 residues. V lost 3 bases and J 5 bases, leaving 17 bases between the germline ends. The germline V gene encodes CDR1 DFQATT and CDR2 SNEGSKA (reference sequence). The CDR3 region is CSARDLRGDNEQYF. The CDR3 DNA follows: TGCAGTGCTAGGGACCTTCGGGGAGACAACGAGCAGTACTTC.

A remark on this clonotype: This may come from a read error, since a much larger clone is one base off. The rearrangement uses TRBV6-1 and TRBJ1-1; D might be TRBD1 (5 bases). The CDR3 spans 14 residues. CDR1 is MNHNS, CDR2 SASEGT, per germline. V lost 7 bases to trimming and J lost 4 bases, with 16 bases between them. CDR3 region: CASMKQGVSTEAFF. Written as DNA, the CDR3 is TGTGCCAGCATGAAGCAGGGTGTCAGCACTGAAGCTTTCTTT.

This clonotype was detected many times. The V call is TRBV18, the J call TRBJ2-3, with D possibly being TRBD1 (5 bases). Germline V CDR1 and CDR2: KGHSH, LQKENI. Trimming removed 4 bases from V and 5 bases from J, with 13 bases in between. The CDR3 is made up of 14 amino acids. This CDR3 is CASSLSSQGDTQYF. The CDR3 bases are TGTGCCAGCTCACTGAGCTCTCAGGGAGATACGCAGTATTTT.

This clonotype was seen ten or more times. CDR3 sequence: CSASRLAGGRGYNEQFF. The CDR3 DNA follows: TGCAGTGCTAGCAGACTAGCGGGAGGAAGGGGATACAATGAGCAGTTCTTC. V is TRBV20-1 and J is TRBJ2-1; 13 bases agree with TRBD2. CDR3 length: 17 residues. Germline trimming cut 3 bases from V and 4 bases from J; bases unmatched to any gene: 9. CDR1 DFQATT and CDR2 SNEGSKA come from the germline V gene (reference sequence).

The sample holds a few counts of this clonotype. The chain uses TRBV13 and TRBJ1-2, with TRBD1 as a possible D gene (5 bases). CDR1 is PRHDT and CDR2 is FYEKMQ in the germline V gene (reference sequence). The CDR3 runs to 16 residues. Trimming took 5 bases from V and 0 from J, leaving 16 bases between them. The CDR3 nucleotides are TGTGCCAGCAGCCACCCCGTGGGGCGAGCTAACTATGGCTACACCTTC. It specifies CASSHPVGRANYGYTF.

Ten or more counts support this clonotype. The chain has TRBV28 and TRBJ2-1; TRBD2 is a possible D gene (5 bases). V shed 5 bases and J shed 10 bases, with 9 bases lying between them. The CDR3 covers 11 residues. Germline CDR1 reads MDHEN; CDR2 reads SYDVKM. CDR3 sequence reads: CASSPKREQFF. The CDR3 coding sequence is TGTGCCAGCAGTCCCAAGCGGGAGCAGTTCTTC.

There are many counts of this clonotype. The chain combines TRBV6-1 with TRBJ2-7; D might be TRBD1 (5 bases). Germline V gives CDR1 MNHNS, CDR2 SASEGT. Trimming shortened V by 2 bases and J by 4 bases, and 6 bases separated the two germline ends. The CDR3 covers 12 residues. The CDR3 bases are TGTGCCAGCAGTGAACCAGGGTACGAGCAGTACTTC. This sequence encodes CASSEPGYEQYF.

This clonotype was seen many times. The chain uses TRBV6-1 and TRBJ1-2; D ambiguous. The CDR3 has 14 residues. V was clipped by 2 bases and J by 1 base, with 8 bases between them. Germline CDR1 MNHNS, CDR2 SASEGT. This CDR3 reads CASSESGFNYGYTF. Here the CDR3 DNA reads TGTGCCAGCAGTGAATCTGGCTTTAACTATGGCTACACCTTC.

The table lists this clonotype with many counts. This sequence joins TRBV7-9 and TRBJ2-3; either TRBD1 or TRBD2 may supply D (5 bases each). The CDR3 runs to 16 residues. V was shortened by 5 bases and J by 2 bases, with 17 bases between the two germline ends. The germline gives CDR1 SEHNR, CDR2 FQNEAQ (reference sequence). CDR3 coding DNA: TGTGCCAGCAGCCGTGACGGGACGGTGATCACAGATACGCAGTATTTT. This encodes CASSRDGTVITDTQYF.

Notes on this clonotype: Relative to the germline gene, one junction end is altered; a read error may explain this. V usage is TRBV27 and J usage is TRBJ2-5; 9 positions agree with TRBD2. The CDR3 has 15 amino acids. Germline loops: CDR1 MNHEY, CDR2 SMNVEV (reference sequence). CDR3 region: CASSRPGLAQEAQYF. Written as DNA, the CDR3 is TGTGCCAGCAGTAGGCCGGGACTAGCACAAGAGGCCCAGTACTTC.

This clonotype was seen repeatedly, ten times or more. J is TRBJ2-7 and V is TRBV5-1; D possibly uses TRBD1 or TRBD2 (5 bases each). V lost 3 bases, J lost 0 bases, and 16 bases lay in between. Germline CDR1 SGHRS, CDR2 YFSETQ. There are 16 residues in the CDR3. Here the CDR3 reads CASSSMAGASSYEQYF. CDR3 DNA: TGCGCCAGCAGCTCGATGGCCGGGGCGAGCTCCTACGAGCAGTACTTC.

On this clonotype: The junction and the germline gene differ at one end; a read error may be behind it. The V call is TRBV29-1, the J call TRBJ1-1; 7 positions agree with TRBD1. CDR3 size: 13 residues. CDR1 is SQVTM, CDR2 ANQGSEA, per germline. CDR3 residues: CSFEDVQGPEAFF. The DNA of the CDR3 is TGCAGCTTTGAAGACGTACAGGGGCCTGAAGCTTTCTTT.

At least ten counts were recorded for this clonotype. The chain recombines TRBV7-2 with TRBJ2-3; 10 bases agree with TRBD2. Germline trimming cut 4 bases from V and 3 bases from J; bases unmatched to any gene: 10. The CDR3 runs 17 residues. The germline gives CDR1 SGHTA, CDR2 FQGNSA. Here the CDR3 reads CASSSAMGLAFTDTQYF. CDR3 DNA sequence: TGTGCCAGCAGCTCAGCAATGGGACTAGCGTTTACAGATACGCAGTATTTT.

This clonotype was observed many times. V and J are TRBV7-2 and TRBJ2-3; D gene ambiguous. The ends were cut back, 0 bases at V and 0 bases at J, with 7 bases in the middle. The CDR3 runs to 15 residues. Germline V gives CDR1 SGHTA, CDR2 FQGNSA. CDR3 sequence (DNA): TGTGCCAGCAGCTTAGCCCCAGTTAGCACAGATACGCAGTATTTT. Translating gives CASSLAPVSTDTQYF.

This chain uses TRBV5-1 with TRBJ2-5; TRBD2 is a possible D gene (6 bases). The germline V gene has CDR1 SGHRS and CDR2 YFSETQ. The CDR3 loop spans 15 amino acids. Trimming stripped 0 bases from V and 5 bases from J, with 14 bases between. CDR3: CASSLAAGRGETQYF. In nucleotides, the CDR3 is TGCGCCAGCAGCTTGGCCGCGGGGCGCGGGGAGACCCAGTACTTC.

The genes are TRBV4-2 and TRBJ2-3; TRBD2 matches at 9 bases. The length of the CDR3 is 18 residues. The V gene's germline CDR1 is LGHNA and CDR2 YNFKEQ. V lost 0 bases and J lost 3; bases outside the gene matches: 10. CDR3 nucleotide sequence: TGTGCCAGCAGCCAAGACCCCCTTCTAGCGGGAAGGACAGATACGCAGTATTTT. It codes for CASSQDPLLAGRTDTQYF.

The chain combines TRBV3-1 with TRBJ1-2; no definite D call. The V gene lost 3 bases and the J gene lost 5 bases, with 13 bases spanning the gap. The CDR3 runs to 14 residues. The germline V gene encodes CDR1 LGHDT and CDR2 YNNKEL (reference sequence). The CDR3 nucleotides are TGTGCCAGCAGCCATTCTGGCGGGCTATATGGCTACACCTTC. Amino acids: CASSHSGGLYGYTF.

This clonotype occurred many times. The chain employs TRBV11-3 and TRBJ2-3; the match to TRBD2 covers 11 bases. V lost 1 base to trimming and J lost 1 base; unmatched junction nucleotides: 4. There are 17 residues in the CDR3. CDR1 and CDR2 from the germline V gene are SGHNT and YENEEA. CDR3 amino acids: CASSLGALAGGTDTQYF. The CDR3 nucleotides are TGTGCCAGCAGCTTAGGTGCACTAGCGGGGGGCACAGATACGCAGTATTTT. Using reference TRBV11-3 and TRBJ2-3 for the parts outside the CDR3, the full variable domain is EAGVVQSPRYKIIEKKQPVAFWCNPISGHNTLYWYLQNLGQGPELLIRYENEEAVDDSQLPKDRFSAERLKGVDSTLKIQPAELGDSAVYLCASSLGALAGGTDTQYFGPGTRLTVL.

This clonotype was observed at least ten times. The gene calls are TRBV3-1 and TRBJ2-2, with D tentatively TRBD2 (5 bases). The germline V gene has CDR1 LGHDT and CDR2 YNNKEL (reference sequence). V was trimmed by 0 bases and J by 6 bases, leaving 5 bases between them. The CDR3 has 13 amino acids. The CDR3 coding sequence is TGTGCCAGCAGCCAAGAGAGGGCCGGGGAGCTGTTTTTT. This encodes CASSQERAGELFF.

The rearrangement links TRBV25-1 to TRBJ1-2; tentative D call: TRBD1 (6 bases). Per the germline V gene, CDR1 is MGHDK and CDR2 is SYGVNS. Trimming took off 6 bases at V and 10 bases at J, with 21 bases between the two ends. The CDR3 has 14 residues. This CDR3 reads CASSLRGSQLDYTF. CDR3 nucleotides: TGTGCCAGCAGCCTCAGGGGTTCCCAGCTTGACTACACCTTC.

There are many counts of this clonotype. The CDR3 region has the DNA TGTGCCAGCAGCTCTCAGACAGGGCGGGATGGCTACACCTTC. Translated: CASSSQTGRDGYTF. The chain has TRBV3-1 and TRBJ1-2; 7 bases agree with TRBD1. The germline gives CDR1 LGHDT, CDR2 YNNKEL (reference sequence). The CDR3 loop spans 14 amino acids. V shed 5 bases, J shed 6 bases, and the junction held 9 bases outside the gene matches.

Points on this clonotype: At one boundary the junction diverges from the germline segment, which might be a read error. The genes are TRBV7-7 and TRBJ2-3; 9 nucleotides agree with TRBD2. This CDR3 comprises 18 residues. Germline values: CDR1 SSHAT, CDR2 FNYEAQ (reference sequence). This chain's CDR3 is CASSLSPSTSGYTDTQYF. CDR3 coding DNA: TGTGCTAGCAGCTTATCCCCCTCGACTAGCGGATACACAGATACGCAGTATTTT. The full variable domain, rest sourced from reference TRBV7-7 and TRBJ2-3, is GAGVSQSPRYKVTKRGQDVTLRCDPISSHATLYWYQQALGQGPEFLTYFNYEAQPDKSGLPSDRFSAERPEGSISTLTIQRTEQRDSAMYRCASSLSPSTSGYTDTQYFGPGTRLTVL.